This passage covers 10 T cell receptor beta chains from one sample sequenced in a study of chronic HIV infection and antiretroviral therapy. MiXCR, run by TCRdb on the 5' RACE reads, gives a single entry per CDR3 protein. This table holds about 38,000 distinct CDR3 sequences, about 8.1% found once. Sequencing was carried out using peripheral blood. The receptors were sampled from an adult who had HIV and had not received antiretroviral therapy, or was an uninfected healthy control (not recorded which).

The chain has TRBV7-8 and TRBJ2-6; D is unresolved. In germline, CDR1 is SGHVS, CDR2 FQNEAQ. The CDR3 totals 16 residues. V dropped 6 bases and J dropped 0 bases, with 12 bases sitting between them. CDR3 region: CASSFSLGSGANVLTF. The CDR3 coding sequence is TGTGCCAGCAGTTTTTCCCTGGGCTCTGGGGCCAACGTCCTGACTTTC. Full variable domain (remainder filled in from reference TRBV7-8 and TRBJ2-6): GAGVSQSPRYKVAKRGQDVALRCDPISGHVSLFWYQQALGQGPEFLTYFQNEAQLDKSGLPSDRFFAERPEGSVSTLKIQRTQQEDSAVYLCASSFSLGSGANVLTFGAGSRLTVL.

The CDR3 nucleotides read TGTGCCAGCAGCTTTGCGCTCTTGAAGTCCTACGAGCAGTACTTC. As protein: CASSFALLKSYEQYF. The chain has TRBV7-2 and TRBJ2-7; D remains ambiguous. The CDR3 is 15 residues long. V shed 3 bases and J shed 1 base, with 13 bases lying between them. The germline V gene has CDR1 SGHTA and CDR2 FQGNSA.

This clonotype has only a few counts. The chain couples TRBV28 to TRBJ1-1, with 10 bases identical to TRBD1. Germline lookup yields CDR1 MDHEN and CDR2 SYDVKM. The length of the CDR3 is 15 residues. J lost 7 bases, V lost 2 bases, and 7 bases had no gene match. CDR3 sequence: CASSLTGQGRDEAFF. The CDR3 coding sequence is TGTGCCAGCAGTTTAACGGGACAGGGGAGAGATGAAGCTTTCTTT.

This clonotype was seen at least ten times. This chain joins TRBV28 and TRBJ2-7; 8 positions match TRBD1. V dropped 6 bases and J dropped 4; count of bases not matched to a gene: 14. Germline loops: CDR1 MDHEN, CDR2 SYDVKM. This CDR3 contains 16 residues. CDR3 region: CASSQAGQGVVYEQYF. DNA for the CDR3: TGTGCCAGCAGCCAAGCAGGACAGGGCGTCGTTTACGAGCAGTACTTC.

This clonotype came up many times. This sequence joins TRBV29-1 and TRBJ1-1; D may be TRBD1 (5 bases). CDR1 is SQVTM and CDR2 is ANQGSEA in the germline V gene. V was pared by 6 bases and J by 2 bases, with 7 bases between. The CDR3 has 11 amino acids. The CDR3 DNA is TGCAGCGTCCGGGACAACACTGAAGCTTTCTTT. Encoded protein: CSVRDNTEAFF. The variable domain in full, completed from reference TRBV29-1 and TRBJ1-1, reads SAVISQKPSRDICQRGTSLTIQCQVDSQVTMMFWYRQQPGQSLTLIATANQGSEATYESGFVIDKFPISRPNLTFSTLTVSNMSPEDSSIYLCSVRDNTEAFFGQGTRLTVV.

The sample holds many counts of this clonotype. The chain employs TRBV28 and TRBJ2-7, with a tentative D call TRBD1 (7 bases). This CDR3 has 14 amino acids. CDR1 is MDHEN, CDR2 SYDVKM, per germline. With 6 bases removed from V and 2 bases from J, the gap between germline ends came to 14 bases. The CDR3 is CASRDQGGPYEQYF. CDR3 coding DNA: TGTGCCAGCAGGGACCAGGGGGGACCCTACGAGCAGTACTTC. Based on the CDR3 plus reference TRBV28 and TRBJ2-7, the full variable domain is DVKVTQSSRYLVKRTGEKVFLECVQDMDHENMFWYRQDPGLGLRLIYFSYDVKMKEKGDIPEGYSVSREKKERFSLILESASTNQTSMYLCASRDQGGPYEQYFGPGTRLTVT.

This clonotype was picked up a small number of times. The rearrangement links TRBV10-3 to TRBJ2-7; maybe TRBD1 (6 bases). In germline, CDR1 is ENHRY, CDR2 SYGVKD. This CDR3 spans 14 amino acids. Trimming removed 9 bases from V and 1 base from J, with 16 bases in between. This CDR3 reads CAMSSRGDSYEQYF. Written as DNA, the CDR3 is TGTGCCATGTCCAGCAGGGGCGATTCCTACGAGCAGTACTTC.

This clonotype was detected many times. The chain employs TRBV5-1 and TRBJ2-1, with TRBD1 identical over 7 bases. V lost 0 bases, J lost 10 bases, and 7 bases stayed unmatched. Germline V gene data show CDR1 as SGHRS and CDR2 as YFSETQ. This CDR3 has 14 residues. As DNA, the CDR3 is TGCGCCAGCAGCTTGGGGCAGGGGGTAGACGAGCAGTTCTTC. Encoded protein: CASSLGQGVDEQFF.

This clonotype was counted many times. This rearrangement joins TRBV29-1 to TRBJ2-7, with 8 bases identical to TRBD1. Germline V gene sequence: CDR1 SQVTM, CDR2 ANQGSEA. Trimming removed 5 bases from V and 6 bases from J; junction bases left unmatched: 12. The length of the CDR3 is 14 residues. CDR3 sequence (DNA): TGCAGCGTTCTGGTCGTCCAGGGGGCGGGCGAGCAGTACTTC. Translation: CSVLVVQGAGEQYF.

In its sample, this clonotype was seen a few times. J is TRBJ2-1 and V is TRBV29-1; 10 nucleotides align to TRBD2. J lost 5 bases, V lost 6 bases, and 7 bases had no gene match. CDR3 length equals 14 residues. Germline V gives CDR1 SQVTM, CDR2 ANQGSEA. The CDR3 DNA reads as TGCAGCGTGGCAGGACTAGCGGACCACAATGAGCAGTTCTTC. It specifies CSVAGLADHNEQFF.